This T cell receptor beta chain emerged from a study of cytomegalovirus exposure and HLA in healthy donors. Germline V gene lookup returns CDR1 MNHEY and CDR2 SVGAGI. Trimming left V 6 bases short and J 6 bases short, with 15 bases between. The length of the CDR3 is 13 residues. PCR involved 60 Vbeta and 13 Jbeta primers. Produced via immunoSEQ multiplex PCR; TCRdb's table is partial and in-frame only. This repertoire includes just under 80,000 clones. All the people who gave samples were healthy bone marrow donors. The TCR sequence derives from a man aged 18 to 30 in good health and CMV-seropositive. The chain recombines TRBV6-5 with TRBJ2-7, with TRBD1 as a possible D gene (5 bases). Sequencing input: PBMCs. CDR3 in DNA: TGTGCCAGCAGGTGGGGCGTAGTCGGCGAGCAGTACTTC. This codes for CASRWGVVGEQYF.